Sequencing of this TCR beta chain was carried out in a study of regulatory T cells in long-lasting Graves disease. There are many counts of this clonotype. Its antigen is undetermined. Time point here: newly diagnosed GD, antithyroid drugs for less than 3 months. From PBMCs, RNA was extracted and then used to make the TCR library. An endocrinology department in Xi'an, China, recruited the patients. General observations from the study: Exclusively peripheral blood, rather than thyroid tissue, was studied.

Construction of the TCR beta libraries employed iRepertoire HTBI primers in conjunction with Arm-PCR of CDR3 regions. MiXCR, applied by TCRdb to the multiplex PCR reads, yields one record per CDR3 protein. The data hold roughly 320,000 distinct CDR3 sequences, with over 15% observed a single time. These data were also filed under a second study, of T cells in Graves' hyperthyroidism and ophthalmopathy. This second study notes: First-round RT-PCR targeting the TCR CDR3 was performed with the HTBI primer set.

The sample was peripheral blood mononuclear cells (PBMCs), taken at new diagnosis, from a patient treated with antithyroid drugs. The clonotype comes from a middle-aged man with Graves disease.

DNA of the CDR3: TGTGCCAGCAAAACATGGGGGAATTCTGATAATTCACCCCTCCACTTT. Residues: CASKTWGNSDNSPLHF. The chain carries TRBV2 and TRBJ1-6; D is possibly TRBD1 (5 bases). From germline, CDR1 is SNHLY and CDR2 FYNNEI. Trimming removed 7 bases at V and 5 bases at J, with 18 bases between. The CDR3 runs 16 residues.